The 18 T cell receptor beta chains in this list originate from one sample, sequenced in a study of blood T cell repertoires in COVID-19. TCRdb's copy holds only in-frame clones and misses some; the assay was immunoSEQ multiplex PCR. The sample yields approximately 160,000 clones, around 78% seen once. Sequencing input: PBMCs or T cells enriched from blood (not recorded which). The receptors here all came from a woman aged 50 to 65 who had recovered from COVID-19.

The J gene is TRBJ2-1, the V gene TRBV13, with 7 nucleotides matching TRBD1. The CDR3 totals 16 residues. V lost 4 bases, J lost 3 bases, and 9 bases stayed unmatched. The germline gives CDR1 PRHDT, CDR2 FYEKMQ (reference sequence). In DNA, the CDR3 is TGTGCCAGCAGCTCCAAGGGGGCTTTAAACTACAATGAGCAGTTCTTC. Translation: CASSSKGALNYNEQFF.

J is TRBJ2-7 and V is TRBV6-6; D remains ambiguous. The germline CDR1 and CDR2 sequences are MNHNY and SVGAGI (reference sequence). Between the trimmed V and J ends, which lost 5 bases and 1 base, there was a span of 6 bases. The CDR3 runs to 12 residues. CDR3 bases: TGTGCCAGCAGTCCAGGATCCTACGAGCAGTACGTC. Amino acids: CASSPGSYEQYV.

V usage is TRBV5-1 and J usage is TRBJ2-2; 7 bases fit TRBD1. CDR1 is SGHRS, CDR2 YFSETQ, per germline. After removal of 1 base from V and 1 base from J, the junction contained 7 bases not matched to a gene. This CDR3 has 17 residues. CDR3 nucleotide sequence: TGCGCCAGCAGCTTGAGACAGGGAAGCCGGAACACCGGGGAGCTGTTTTTT. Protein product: CASSLRQGSRNTGELFF.

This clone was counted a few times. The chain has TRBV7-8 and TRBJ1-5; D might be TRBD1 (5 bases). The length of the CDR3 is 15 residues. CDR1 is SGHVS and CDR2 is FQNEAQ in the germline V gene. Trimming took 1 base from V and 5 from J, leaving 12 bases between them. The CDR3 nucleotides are TGTGCCAGCAGCTTAGATCAGGGTTTCTATCAGCCCCAGCATTTT. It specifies CASSLDQGFYQPQHF.

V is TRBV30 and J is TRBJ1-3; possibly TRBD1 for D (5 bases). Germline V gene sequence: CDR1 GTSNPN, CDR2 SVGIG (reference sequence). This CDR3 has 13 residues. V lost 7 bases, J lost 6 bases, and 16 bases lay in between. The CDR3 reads CASPGLGVNTIYF. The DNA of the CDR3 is TGTGCCTCCCCGGGACTGGGAGTAAACACCATATATTTT.

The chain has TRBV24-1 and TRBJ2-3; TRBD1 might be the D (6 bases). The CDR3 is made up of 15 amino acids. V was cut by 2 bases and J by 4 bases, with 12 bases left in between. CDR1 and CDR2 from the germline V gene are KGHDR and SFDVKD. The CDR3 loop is CATSDWGRTADTQYF. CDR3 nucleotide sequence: TGTGCCACCAGTGATTGGGGGCGAACTGCAGATACGCAGTATTTT.

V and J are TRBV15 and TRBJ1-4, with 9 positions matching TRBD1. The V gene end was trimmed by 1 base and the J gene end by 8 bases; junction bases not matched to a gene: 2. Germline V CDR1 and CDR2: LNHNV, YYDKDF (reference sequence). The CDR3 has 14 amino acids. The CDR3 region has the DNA TGTGCCACCAGCAGAGGACAGGGGGGCGAAAAACTGTTTTTT. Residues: CATSRGQGGEKLFF.

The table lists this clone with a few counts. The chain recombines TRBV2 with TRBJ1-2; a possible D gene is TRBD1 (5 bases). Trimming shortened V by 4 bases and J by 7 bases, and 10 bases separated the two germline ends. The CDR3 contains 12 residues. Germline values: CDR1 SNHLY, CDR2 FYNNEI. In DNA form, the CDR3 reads TGTGCCAGCAGTGTCAGGGATACTGGCTACACCTTC. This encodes CASSVRDTGYTF.

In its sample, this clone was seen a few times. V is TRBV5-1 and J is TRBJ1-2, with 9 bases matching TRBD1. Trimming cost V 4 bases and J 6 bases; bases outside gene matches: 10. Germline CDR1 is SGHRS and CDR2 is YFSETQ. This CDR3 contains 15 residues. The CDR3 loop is CASSTAPGQGDGYTF. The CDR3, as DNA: TGCGCCAGCAGCACCGCACCGGGACAGGGAGATGGCTACACCTTC. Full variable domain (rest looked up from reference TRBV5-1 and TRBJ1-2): KAGVTQTPRYLIKTRGQQVTLSCSPISGHRSVSWYQQTPGQGLQFLFEYFSETQRNKGNFPGRFSGRQFSNSRSEMNVSTLELGDSALYLCASSTAPGQGDGYTFGSGTRLTVV.

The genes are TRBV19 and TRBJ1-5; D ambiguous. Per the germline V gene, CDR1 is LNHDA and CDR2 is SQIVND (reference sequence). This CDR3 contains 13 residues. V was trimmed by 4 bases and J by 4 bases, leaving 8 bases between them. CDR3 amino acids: CASSNIPNQPQHF. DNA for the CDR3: TGTGCCAGTAGTAACATCCCTAATCAGCCCCAGCATTTT.

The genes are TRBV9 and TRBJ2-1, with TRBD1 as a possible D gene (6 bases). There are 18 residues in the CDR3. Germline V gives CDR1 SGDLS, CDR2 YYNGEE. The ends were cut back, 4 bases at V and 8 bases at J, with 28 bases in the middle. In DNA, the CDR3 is TGTGCCAGCAGCCGAGGATACAGGGTTCCAAGCCGAGACCATGAGCAGTTCTTC. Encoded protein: CASSRGYRVPSRDHEQFF. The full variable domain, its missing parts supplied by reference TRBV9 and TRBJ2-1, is DSGVTQTPKHLITATGQRVTLRCSPRSGDLSVYWYQQSLDQGLQFLIQYYNGEERAKGNILERFSAQQFPDLHSELNLSSLELGDSALYFCASSRGYRVPSRDHEQFFGPGTRLTVL.

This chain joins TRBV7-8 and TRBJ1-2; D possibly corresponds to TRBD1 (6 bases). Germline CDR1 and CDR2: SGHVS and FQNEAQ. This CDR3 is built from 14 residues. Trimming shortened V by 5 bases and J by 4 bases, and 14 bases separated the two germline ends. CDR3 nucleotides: TGTGCCAGCAGCCCAGGGGTATATTCCTATGGCTACACCTTC. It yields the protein CASSPGVYSYGYTF.

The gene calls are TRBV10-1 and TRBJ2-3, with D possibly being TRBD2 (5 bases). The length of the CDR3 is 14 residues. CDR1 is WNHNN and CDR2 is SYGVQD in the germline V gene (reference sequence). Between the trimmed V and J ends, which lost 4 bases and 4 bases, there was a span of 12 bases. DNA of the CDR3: TGCGCCAGCAGTGGAGGACTCTTACCAGATACGCAGTATTTT. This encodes CASSGGLLPDTQYF.

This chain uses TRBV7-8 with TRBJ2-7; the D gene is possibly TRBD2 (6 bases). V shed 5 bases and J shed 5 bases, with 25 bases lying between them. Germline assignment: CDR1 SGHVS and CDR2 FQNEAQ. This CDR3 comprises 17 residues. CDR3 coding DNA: TGTGCCAGCAGCGACTGGCGGGATACGCGCCCCGGCCACGAGCAGTACGTC. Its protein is CASSDWRDTRPGHEQYV.

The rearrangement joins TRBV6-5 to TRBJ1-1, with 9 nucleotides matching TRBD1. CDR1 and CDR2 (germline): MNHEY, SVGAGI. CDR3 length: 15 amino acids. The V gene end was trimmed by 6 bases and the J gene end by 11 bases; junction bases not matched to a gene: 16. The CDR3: CASRDKTGTGKGAFF. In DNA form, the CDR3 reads TGTGCCAGCAGAGATAAAACCGGGACAGGGAAAGGTGCTTTCTTT.

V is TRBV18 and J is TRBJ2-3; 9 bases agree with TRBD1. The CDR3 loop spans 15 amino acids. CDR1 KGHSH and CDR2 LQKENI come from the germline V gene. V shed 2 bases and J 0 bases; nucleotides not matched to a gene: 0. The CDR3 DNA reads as TGTGCCAGCTCACCAGGGACAGGGAGCACAGATACGCAGTATTTT. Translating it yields CASSPGTGSTDTQYF.

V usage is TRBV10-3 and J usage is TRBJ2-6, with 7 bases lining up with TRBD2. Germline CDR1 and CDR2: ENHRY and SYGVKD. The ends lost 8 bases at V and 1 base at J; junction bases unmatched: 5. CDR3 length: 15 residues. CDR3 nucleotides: TGTGCCATCTCCCACGGGGGGTCTGGGGCCAACGTCCTGACTTTC. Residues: CAISHGGSGANVLTF.

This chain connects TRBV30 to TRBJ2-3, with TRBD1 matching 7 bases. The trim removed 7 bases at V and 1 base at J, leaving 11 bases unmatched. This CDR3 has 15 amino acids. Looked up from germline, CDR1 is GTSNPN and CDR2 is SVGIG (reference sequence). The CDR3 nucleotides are TGTGCCTTCGACCCCCCCGGACAGGGCACAGATACGCAGTATTTT. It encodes CAFDPPGQGTDTQYF.